This T cell receptor beta chain was sequenced in a study of regulatory dendritic cells for organ transplantation (TCRdb year 2017). About the full investigation: Before and after allostimulation with regulatory or mature dendritic cells, TCRbeta repertoires were sequenced from sorted naive and memory CD4+ and CD8+ T cells.

The TCRbeta CDR3 regions were amplified in a multiplexed two-step PCR with Vbeta-specific forward primers and Jbeta-specific reverse primers. Through the immunoSEQ service, TCRbeta libraries were sequenced on an Illumina instrument. The authors processed their data as follows. IMGT annotation was used to assign V, D and J genes, and synthetic CDR3 analogues were used to correct counts for multiplex PCR bias. In the immunoSEQ Analyzer, repertoire clonality was calculated as one minus the normalized Shannon entropy. Clonal expansion was defined by Fisher's exact test with Benjamini-Hochberg false discovery rate control, using two-tailed P<0.01. TCRdb took this table from immuneACCESS and kept in-frame rearrangements with V and J called. Such tables lack part of the clones; where checked against another copy, unresolved V genes explain under half of the gap, and the rest is unexplained. V and J calls and clone size follow that table, whereas D and trimming were derived from the DNA. In this sample the table shows around 20,000 clones, 74% of which occur a single time. About 0.96% of the sample goes to the ten largest clones.

The CDR3, cysteine through phenylalanine, is 15 amino acids long. Of all the DNA, just the CDR3 is kept, 45 bases in frame from base 1. CDR1 and CDR2 were assigned from the germline V gene (reference sequence) as LNHDA and SQIVND. Here V drops 6 bases and J drops 8 bases, and the junction holds 11 bases not matched to any gene. FACS was used to sort naive T cells as CD45RA+ cells and memory T cells as CD45RO+ CD4+ or CD8+ cells. T cells for TCR sequencing came from a couple of healthy control subjects. Sorted T cell subsets that were not stimulated were used as baseline controls for the mixed lymphocyte reactions. The Qiagen DNeasy Blood & Tissue Kit was used to extract genomic DNA. Of note for this clone: Its antigen is not yet known. Per-base quality was not reported, and no clone a single base away is much larger than it.

The full study reports these points: Only a couple of subjects were sequenced, and the authors noted considerable between-individual heterogeneity in the alloreactive memory CD8+ T cell pool. Repertoires were highly diverse in naive CD4+ and CD8+ T cells, less diverse in memory cells, and most oligoclonal in memory CD8+ cells. Allostimulation expanded memory CD8+ clones in both subjects, but regulatory dendritic cells appeared to induce more limited expansion than mature dendritic cells. Of the resting subsets, memory CD8+ T cells had the largest number of alloreactive TCR clonotypes.

The clonotype was recovered from a human donor in good health. Sequenced: memory CD4+ T cells from blood. In light of the paper, this sample's cell subset or site label describes: CD45RO+ memory T cells. In this chain, TRBV19 is recombined with TRBJ1-2; 11 middle bases align to TRBD1. The DNA sequence is TGTGCCAGTAGAACCACGGGACAGGGGGAATTAGGCTACACCTTC. This yields the protein CASRTTGQGELGYTF.